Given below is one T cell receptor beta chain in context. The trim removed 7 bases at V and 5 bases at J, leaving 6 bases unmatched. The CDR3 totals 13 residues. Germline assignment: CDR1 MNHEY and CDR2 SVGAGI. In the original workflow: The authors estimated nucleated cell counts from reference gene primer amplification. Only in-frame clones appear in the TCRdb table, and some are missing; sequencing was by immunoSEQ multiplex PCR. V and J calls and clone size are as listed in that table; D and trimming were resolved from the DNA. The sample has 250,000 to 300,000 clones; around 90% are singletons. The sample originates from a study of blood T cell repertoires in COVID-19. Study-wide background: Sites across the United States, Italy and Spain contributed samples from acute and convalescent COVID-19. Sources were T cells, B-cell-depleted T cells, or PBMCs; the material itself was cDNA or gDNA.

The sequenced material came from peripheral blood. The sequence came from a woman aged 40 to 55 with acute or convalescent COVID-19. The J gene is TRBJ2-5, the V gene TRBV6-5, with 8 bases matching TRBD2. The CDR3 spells CASKGTSGETQYF. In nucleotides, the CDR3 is TGTGCCAGCAAAGGGACTAGTGGGGAGACCCAGTACTTC.